This T cell receptor beta chain derives from a study of regulatory T cells in long-lasting Graves disease. Overall study results and limits: The analysis examined peripheral blood only and excluded thyroid tissue.

The germline V gene encodes CDR1 SGHVS and CDR2 FQNEAQ. V was pared by 3 bases and J by 0 bases, with 9 bases between. The CDR3 spans 14 residues. This clonotype was detected many times. Its matching antigen is unknown. Building the TCR beta libraries relied on iRepertoire HTBI primers, and CDR3 regions underwent Arm-PCR. TCRdb itself ran the multiplex PCR reads through MiXCR, one entry per CDR3 protein. Of more than 300,000 distinct CDR3 sequences in the sample, approximately 12% are singletons; the top ten hold approximately 17%. Time point in this sample: newly diagnosed GD, antithyroid drugs for less than 3 months. The TCR library used RNA extracted from PBMCs. These same records also appear under a second study, on T cells in Graves' hyperthyroidism and ophthalmopathy. That investigation notes: Investigators excluded patients with uncontrolled infection, other autoimmune disease, pregnancy or lactation.

The material sequenced was peripheral blood mononuclear cells (PBMCs), taken at new diagnosis, from a patient treated with antithyroid drugs. The TCR sequence derives from a young woman with Graves disease. The J gene is TRBJ2-7, the V gene TRBV7-8; no clear D. The CDR3 spells CASSFRYNSYEQYF. The CDR3 coding sequence is TGTGCCAGCAGCTTTAGATACAACTCCTACGAGCAGTACTTC.